Shown below are 14 T cell receptor beta chains from a single sample sequenced in a study of glioma-infiltrating T cells listed by TCRdb under 2016. TCRdb lists the instrument as Illumina MiSeq. The iRepertoire nested amplicon-rescue multiplex PCR (arm-PCR) platform was used to amplify TCR alpha and beta CDR3 regions from RNA. TCRdb reprocessed the public reads (quality trimming at Q25 with fastp, clone calling with MiXCR) and kept in-frame beta chains. Entries are consolidated by CDR3 protein sequence, retaining the most common genes and DNA. The table for this sample lists 84,000 or so distinct CDR3 sequences; roughly 23% of them were counted only once. The ten largest account for more than 6.5% of the sample. Source material: glioma tissue, nonneoplastic brain tissue, or PBMCs (not recorded which). Receptors originate from a human donor with low-grade glioma or glioblastoma, undergoing nonglioma brain surgery, or in good health (not recorded which).

To note about this clonotype: A much bigger clone sits one base away, suggesting this may be a read error. This rearrangement joins TRBV27 to TRBJ1-5, with D maybe TRBD1 (5 bases). This CDR3 region has 13 residues. The germline V gene encodes CDR1 MNHEY and CDR2 SMNVEV (reference sequence). The CDR3 region has the DNA TGTGCCAGCAGTTACAGGCGGGATCAGCGCCAGCATTTT. This encodes CASSYRRDQRQHF.

The CDR3 loop reads CASSIFGRSSYEQYF. The CDR3 DNA reads as TGTGCCAGTAGTATTTTCGGACGTAGCTCCTACGAGCAGTACTTC. The chain combines TRBV19 with TRBJ2-7; D not resolved. Germline V gene sequence: CDR1 LNHDA, CDR2 SQIVND (reference sequence). The CDR3 runs 15 residues. V was clipped by 3 bases and J by 0 bases, with 12 bases between them. The full variable domain, completed using reference TRBV19 and TRBJ2-7, is DGGITQSPKYLFRKEGQNVTLSCEQNLNHDAMYWYRQDPGQGLRLIYYSQIVNDFQKGDIAEGYSVSREKKESFPLTVTSAQKNPTAFYLCASSIFGRSSYEQYFGPGTRLTVT.

The sample holds many counts of this clonotype. V is TRBV3-1 and J is TRBJ1-1; 7 nucleotides agree with TRBD1. The trim removed 4 bases at V and 6 bases at J, leaving 2 bases unmatched. Germline-derived CDR1 and CDR2 are LGHDT and YNNKEL (reference sequence). The CDR3 sequence is 12 residues long. This CDR3 reads CASSRGQAEAFF. In DNA form, the CDR3 reads TGTGCCAGCAGCCGCGGACAGGCTGAAGCTTTCTTT.

This clonotype was observed a single time. This may stem from a read error, because a much larger clone lies one nucleotide away. The chain uses TRBV6-1 and TRBJ2-5, with TRBD2 matching 7 bases. Trimming at V came to 8 bases and at J to 9 bases, leaving 18 bases not matched to a gene. Germline-derived CDR1 and CDR2 are MNHNS and SASEGT. The CDR3 runs to 15 residues. DNA of the CDR3: TGTGCCAGCCTGGGAAGAACAGCCCATGGGGGGGCCCAGTACTTC. Translating it yields CASLGRTAHGGAQYF.

This clonotype was recorded at least ten times. The chain uses TRBV4-2 and TRBJ2-3; no firm D call. V was pared by 3 bases and J by 1 base, with 8 bases between. Germline CDR1 and CDR2: LGHNA and YNFKEQ. CDR3 length: 14 amino acids. The CDR3 loop is CASSHMGGTDTQYF. The CDR3 coding sequence is TGTGCCAGCAGCCATATGGGTGGCACAGATACGCAGTATTTT.

In this sample, this clonotype turned up many times. The chain uses TRBV29-1 and TRBJ2-5, with 8 bases identical to TRBD1. V shed 4 bases and J 5 bases; nucleotides not matched to a gene: 9. This CDR3 has 14 amino acids. Looked up from germline, CDR1 is SQVTM and CDR2 is ANQGSEA. This CDR3 is CSVVVAGGAETQYF. The CDR3 nucleotides read TGCAGCGTTGTTGTGGCAGGGGGCGCGGAGACCCAGTACTTC.

This clonotype was recorded many times. The chain links TRBV20-1 to TRBJ2-1; 8 nucleotides line up with TRBD2. The junction had 16 bases not matched to a gene; V was cut back by 2 bases and J by 4 bases. The germline V gene encodes CDR1 DFQATT and CDR2 SNEGSKA (reference sequence). The CDR3 has 18 amino acids. The CDR3: CSARPLKGPGGGYNEQFF. CDR3 bases: TGCAGTGCTAGACCTCTCAAGGGTCCGGGGGGGGGGTACAATGAGCAGTTCTTC.

This clonotype was seen many times. The J gene is TRBJ2-7, the V gene TRBV4-1, with 7 bases fitting TRBD1. Unmatched junction bases numbered 3, after V lost 3 bases and J lost 4 bases. The germline gives CDR1 MGHRA, CDR2 YSYEKL. The CDR3 loop spans 13 amino acids. CDR3 sequence (DNA): TGCGCCAGCAGCCAGACAGGGTCGTACGAGCAGTACTTC. It codes for CASSQTGSYEQYF.

This clonotype was counted ten times or more. The J gene is TRBJ2-7, the V gene TRBV4-2, with 12 nucleotides matching TRBD1. Germline values: CDR1 LGHNA, CDR2 YNFKEQ. This CDR3 is 16 amino acids long. The V gene end was trimmed by 2 bases and the J gene end by 3 bases; junction bases not matched to a gene: 5. The CDR3 sequence: CASSQLGTGGLYEQYF. The DNA for the CDR3 is TGTGCCAGCAGCCAACTTGGGACAGGGGGCCTCTACGAGCAGTACTTC.

In this sample, this clonotype turned up many times. V gene TRBV19 combines with J gene TRBJ2-2; D is undetermined. The V gene's germline CDR1 is LNHDA and CDR2 SQIVND (reference sequence). The CDR3 length is 16 residues. The V gene lost 3 bases and the J gene lost 1 base, with 12 bases spanning the gap. Here the CDR3 DNA reads TGTGCCAGTAGTATTGACGGCTTATTGAACACCGGGGAGCTGTTTTTT. This sequence encodes CASSIDGLLNTGELFF.

This clonotype was found many times. V gene TRBV15 combines with J gene TRBJ2-7; D is perhaps TRBD1 or TRBD2 (5 bases each). V was trimmed by 1 base and J by 2 bases, leaving 12 bases between them. The germline CDR1 and CDR2 sequences are LNHNV and YYDKDF (reference sequence). The CDR3 is made up of 15 amino acids. CDR3 sequence (DNA): TGTGCCACCAGCAGAGTCTCGGGGCCCCCCTACGAGCAGTACTTC. Amino acid sequence: CATSRVSGPPYEQYF.

In this sample, this clonotype turned up many times. The genes are TRBV7-6 and TRBJ1-1; D unclear. Trimming shortened V by 7 bases and J by 0 bases, and 9 bases separated the two germline ends. This CDR3 is built from 13 residues. Per the germline V gene, CDR1 is SGHVS and CDR2 is FNYEAQ. This chain's CDR3 is CASTRRMNTEAFF. The CDR3 DNA reads TGTGCCAGCACCCGGCGCATGAACACTGAAGCTTTCTTT.

This clonotype counts as medium-sized. The chain uses TRBV20-1 and TRBJ2-7; D ambiguous. Germline loops: CDR1 DFQATT, CDR2 SNEGSKA (reference sequence). V lost 1 base and J lost 4, with 14 bases in between. The CDR3 spans 14 residues. Here the CDR3 DNA reads TGCAGTGCTAGAGGTCCGCTGCTGTGGTACGAGCAGTACTTC. Translation: CSARGPLLWYEQYF.

With regard to this clonotype: A much larger clone is a single base away; this may be a read error. This sequence joins TRBV5-1 and TRBJ1-2, with D possibly matching TRBD1 (5 bases). Per the germline V gene, CDR1 is SGHRS and CDR2 is YFSETQ. The CDR3 totals 13 residues. Trimming took off 2 bases at V and 8 bases at J, with 13 bases between the two ends. The CDR3 protein is CASSFAQGGGYTF. CDR3 bases: TGCGCCAGCAGCTTTGCCCAGGGAGGGGGCTACACCTTC. Looking up the rest from reference TRBV5-1 and TRBJ1-2 gives the full variable domain: KAGVTQTPRYLIKTRGQQVTLSCSPISGHRSVSWYQQTPGQGLQFLFEYFSETQRNKGNFPGRFSGRQFSNSRSEMNVSTLELGDSALYLCASSFAQGGGYTFGSGTRLTVV.